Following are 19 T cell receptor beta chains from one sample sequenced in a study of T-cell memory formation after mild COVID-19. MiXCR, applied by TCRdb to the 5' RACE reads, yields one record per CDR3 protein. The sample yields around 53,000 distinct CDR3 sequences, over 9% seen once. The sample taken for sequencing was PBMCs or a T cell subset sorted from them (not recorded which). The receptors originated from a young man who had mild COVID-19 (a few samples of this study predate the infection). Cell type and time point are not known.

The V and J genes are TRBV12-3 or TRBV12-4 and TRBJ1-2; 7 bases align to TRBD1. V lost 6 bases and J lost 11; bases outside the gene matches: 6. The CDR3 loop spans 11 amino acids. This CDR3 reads CASSLGQLYTF. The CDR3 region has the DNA TGTGCCAGCAGCCTGGGACAGCTTTACACCTTC.

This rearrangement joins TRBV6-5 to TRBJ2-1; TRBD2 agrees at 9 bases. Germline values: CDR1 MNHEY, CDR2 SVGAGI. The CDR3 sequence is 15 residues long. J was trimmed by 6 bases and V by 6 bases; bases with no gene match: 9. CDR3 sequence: CASSPTSGASNEQFF. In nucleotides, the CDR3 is TGTGCCAGCAGCCCGACTAGCGGAGCAAGCAATGAGCAGTTCTTC.

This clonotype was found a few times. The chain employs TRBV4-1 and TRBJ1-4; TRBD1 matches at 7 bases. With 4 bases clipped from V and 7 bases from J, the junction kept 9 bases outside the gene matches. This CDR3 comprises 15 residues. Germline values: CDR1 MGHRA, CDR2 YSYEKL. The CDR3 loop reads CASSPGGGRGEKLFF. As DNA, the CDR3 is TGCGCCAGCAGCCCCGGAGGGGGCAGGGGTGAAAAACTGTTTTTT.

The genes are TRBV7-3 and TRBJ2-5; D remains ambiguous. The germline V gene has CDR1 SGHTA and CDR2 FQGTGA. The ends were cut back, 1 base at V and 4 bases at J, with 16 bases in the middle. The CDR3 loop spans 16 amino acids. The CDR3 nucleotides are TGTGCCAGCAGCTTAAGTCGGGCAGGCCGTGGAGAGACCCAGTACTTC. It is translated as CASSLSRAGRGETQYF.

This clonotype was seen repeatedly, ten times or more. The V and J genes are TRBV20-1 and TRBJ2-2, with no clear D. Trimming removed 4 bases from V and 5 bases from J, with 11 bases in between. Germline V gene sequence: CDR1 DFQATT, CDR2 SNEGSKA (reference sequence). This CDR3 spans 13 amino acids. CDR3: CSANPQRTGELFF. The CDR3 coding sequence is TGCAGTGCTAATCCGCAACGGACCGGGGAGCTGTTTTTT.

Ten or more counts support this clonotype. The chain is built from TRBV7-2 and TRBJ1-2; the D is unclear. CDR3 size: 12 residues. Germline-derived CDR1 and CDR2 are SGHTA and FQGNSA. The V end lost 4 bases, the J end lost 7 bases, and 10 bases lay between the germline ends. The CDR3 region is CASSSPRLGYTF. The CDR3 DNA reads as TGTGCCAGCAGCTCCCCCAGGCTTGGCTACACCTTC.

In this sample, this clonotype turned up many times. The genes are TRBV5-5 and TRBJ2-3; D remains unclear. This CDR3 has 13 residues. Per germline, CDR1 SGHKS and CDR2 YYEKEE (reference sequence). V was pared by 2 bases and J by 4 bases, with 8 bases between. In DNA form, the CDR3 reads TGTGCCAGCAGCTTCGACGGGCCAGATACGCAGTATTTT. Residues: CASSFDGPDTQYF.

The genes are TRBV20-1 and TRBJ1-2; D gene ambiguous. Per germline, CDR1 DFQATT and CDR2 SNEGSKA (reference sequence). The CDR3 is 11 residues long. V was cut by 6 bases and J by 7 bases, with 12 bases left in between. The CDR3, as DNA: TGCAGTGCCTCATCCGTATCTGGCTACACCTTC. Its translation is CSASSVSGYTF.

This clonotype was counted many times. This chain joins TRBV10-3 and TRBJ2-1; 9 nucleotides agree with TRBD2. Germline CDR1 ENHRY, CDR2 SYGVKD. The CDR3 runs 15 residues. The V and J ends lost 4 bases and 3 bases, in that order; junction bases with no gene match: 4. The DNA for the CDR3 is TGTGCCATCAGTGCGCAGCGGGGGGACTACAATGAGCAGTTCTTC. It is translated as CAISAQRGDYNEQFF.

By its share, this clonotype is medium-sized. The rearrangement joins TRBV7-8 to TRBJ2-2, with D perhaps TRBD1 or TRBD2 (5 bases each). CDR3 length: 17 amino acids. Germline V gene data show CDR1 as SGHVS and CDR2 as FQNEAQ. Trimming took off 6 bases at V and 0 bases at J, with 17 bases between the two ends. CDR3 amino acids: CASRSVIWGTNTGELFF. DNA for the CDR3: TGTGCCAGCAGGTCCGTGATATGGGGGACGAACACCGGGGAGCTGTTTTTT.

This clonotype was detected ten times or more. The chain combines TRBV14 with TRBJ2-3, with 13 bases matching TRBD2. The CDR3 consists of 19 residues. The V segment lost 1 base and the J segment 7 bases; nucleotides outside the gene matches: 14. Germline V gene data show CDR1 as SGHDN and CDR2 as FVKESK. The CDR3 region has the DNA TGTGCCAGCAGCCAAGCCCCCCGGAGACTAGCGGGGGGCCGGAATACGCAGTATTTT. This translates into CASSQAPRRLAGGRNTQYF.

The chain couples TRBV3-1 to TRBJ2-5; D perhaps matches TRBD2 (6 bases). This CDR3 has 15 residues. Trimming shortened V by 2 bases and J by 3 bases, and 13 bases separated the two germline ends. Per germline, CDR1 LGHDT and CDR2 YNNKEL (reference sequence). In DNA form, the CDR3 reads TGTGCCAGCAGCCAATTTGTAGGCGGGGAAGAGACCCAGTACTTC. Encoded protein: CASSQFVGGEETQYF.

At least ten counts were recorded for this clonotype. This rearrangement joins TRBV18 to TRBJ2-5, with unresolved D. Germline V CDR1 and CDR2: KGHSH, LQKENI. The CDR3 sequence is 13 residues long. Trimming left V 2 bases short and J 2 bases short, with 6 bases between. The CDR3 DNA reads TGTGCCAGCTCACCAAGGTCGCAAGAGACCCAGTACTTC. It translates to CASSPRSQETQYF.

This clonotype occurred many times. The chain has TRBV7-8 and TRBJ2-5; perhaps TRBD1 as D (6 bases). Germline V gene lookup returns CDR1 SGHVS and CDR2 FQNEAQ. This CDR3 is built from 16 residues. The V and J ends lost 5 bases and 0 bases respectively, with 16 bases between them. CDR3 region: CASSLVAGANQETQYF. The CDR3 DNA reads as TGTGCCAGCAGCCTTGTGGCAGGGGCAAACCAAGAGACCCAGTACTTC.

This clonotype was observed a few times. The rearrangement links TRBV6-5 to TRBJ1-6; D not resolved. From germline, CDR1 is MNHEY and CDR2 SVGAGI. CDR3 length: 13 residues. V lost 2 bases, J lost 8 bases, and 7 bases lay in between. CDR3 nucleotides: TGTGCCAGCAGTTACGGTCGGGATTCACCCCTCCACTTT. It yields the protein CASSYGRDSPLHF.

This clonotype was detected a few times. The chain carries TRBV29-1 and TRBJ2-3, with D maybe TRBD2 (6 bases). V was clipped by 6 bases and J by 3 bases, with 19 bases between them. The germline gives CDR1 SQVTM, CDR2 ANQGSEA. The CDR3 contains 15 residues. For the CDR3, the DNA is TGCAGCGTGGGACCCGAATCGGGGAGGACAGATACGCAGTATTTT. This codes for CSVGPESGRTDTQYF.

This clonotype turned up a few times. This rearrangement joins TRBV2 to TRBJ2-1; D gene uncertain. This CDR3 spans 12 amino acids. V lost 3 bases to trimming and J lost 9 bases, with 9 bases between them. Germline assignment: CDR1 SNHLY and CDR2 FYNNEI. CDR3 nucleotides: TGTGCCAGCAGTGAGTCGGGCGGTGAGCAGTTCTTC. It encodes CASSESGGEQFF. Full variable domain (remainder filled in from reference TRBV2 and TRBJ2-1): EPEVTQTPSHQVTQMGQEVILRCVPISNHLYFYWYRQILGQKVEFLVSFYNNEISEKSEIFDDQFSVERPDGSNFTLKIRSTKLEDSAMYFCASSESGGEQFFGPGTRLTVL.

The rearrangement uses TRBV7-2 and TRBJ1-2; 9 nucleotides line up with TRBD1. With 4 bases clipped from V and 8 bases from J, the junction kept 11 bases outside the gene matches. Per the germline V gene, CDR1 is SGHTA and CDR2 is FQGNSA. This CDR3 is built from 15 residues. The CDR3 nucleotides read TGTGCCAGCAGCTCTCAGACAGGGGGATTGTGGGGCTACACCTTC. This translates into CASSSQTGGLWGYTF.

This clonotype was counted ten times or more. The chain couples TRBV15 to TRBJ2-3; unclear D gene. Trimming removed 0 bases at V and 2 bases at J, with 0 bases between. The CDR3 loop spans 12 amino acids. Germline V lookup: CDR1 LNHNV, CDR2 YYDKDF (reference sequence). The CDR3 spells CATSRDTDTQYF. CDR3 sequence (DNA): TGTGCCACCAGCAGAGACACAGATACGCAGTATTTT.